The TCR beta chain described here comes from a study of T cells in Graves' hyperthyroidism and ophthalmopathy. Study-wide context: Specimen type is peripheral blood, collected at initial diagnosis prior to any treatment. Study results and limitations: Progression to ophthalmopathy was predicted a median of approximately seven months early. Among clonotypes expanded in thyroid above 0.001, most were also found in blood.

This CDR3 region has 13 residues. V lost 3 bases and J 8 bases, leaving 10 bases between the germline ends. CDR1 SEHNR and CDR2 FQNEAQ come from the germline V gene (reference sequence). From RNA transcripts, TCR beta CDR3 regions were amplified. First-round RT-PCR of the TCR CDR3 relied on the HTBI primer set. TCRdb re-analysed the multiplex PCR reads in MiXCR, keeping a single row per CDR3 protein. The sample includes around 380,000 distinct CDR3 sequences, roughly 14% of them seen just once. The blood was taken when hyperthyroidism was first diagnosed, before any ophthalmopathy symptoms showed up. On this clonotype itself: Its antigen is still unknown.

The chain uses TRBV7-9 and TRBJ1-4, with D hard to call. This receptor was taken from a man aged 25-45 years with Graves' hyperthyroidism that later progressed to Graves' ophthalmopathy. Sequenced input: blood. CDR3 loop: CASSFNIGEKLFF. The DNA for the CDR3 is TGTGCCAGCAGCTTTAACATTGGAGAAAAACTGTTTTTT.